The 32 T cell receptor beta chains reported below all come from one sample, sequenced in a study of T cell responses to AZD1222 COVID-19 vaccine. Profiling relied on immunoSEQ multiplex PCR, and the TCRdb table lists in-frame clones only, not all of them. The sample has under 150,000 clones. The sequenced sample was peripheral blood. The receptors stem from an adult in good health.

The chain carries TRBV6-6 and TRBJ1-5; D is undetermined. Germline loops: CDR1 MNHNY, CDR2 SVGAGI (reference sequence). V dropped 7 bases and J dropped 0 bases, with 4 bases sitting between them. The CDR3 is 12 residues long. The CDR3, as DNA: TGTGCCAGCACCATTAGCAATCAGCCCCAGCATTTT. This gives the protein CASTISNQPQHF.

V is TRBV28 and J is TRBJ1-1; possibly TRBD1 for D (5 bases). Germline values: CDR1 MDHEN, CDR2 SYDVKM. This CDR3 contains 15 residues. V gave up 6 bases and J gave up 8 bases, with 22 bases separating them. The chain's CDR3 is CASSPREGRSFEAFF. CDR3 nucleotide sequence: TGTGCCAGCAGCCCCAGGGAAGGTCGGTCCTTCGAAGCTTTCTTT. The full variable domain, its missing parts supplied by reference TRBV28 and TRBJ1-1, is DVKVTQSSRYLVKRTGEKVFLECVQDMDHENMFWYRQDPGLGLRLIYFSYDVKMKEKGDIPEGYSVSREKKERFSLILESASTNQTSMYLCASSPREGRSFEAFFGQGTRLTVV.

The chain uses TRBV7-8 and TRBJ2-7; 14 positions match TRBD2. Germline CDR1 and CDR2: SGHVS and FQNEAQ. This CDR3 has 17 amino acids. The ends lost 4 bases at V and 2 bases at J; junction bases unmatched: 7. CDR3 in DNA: TGTGCCAGCAGCTCAGGGACTAGCGGGGGTGAACCCTACGAGCAGTACTTC. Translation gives CASSSGTSGGEPYEQYF.

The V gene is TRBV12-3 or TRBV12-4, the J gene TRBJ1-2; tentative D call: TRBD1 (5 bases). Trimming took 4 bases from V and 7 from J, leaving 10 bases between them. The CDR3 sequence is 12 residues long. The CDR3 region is CASSSGFPGYTF. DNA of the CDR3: TGTGCCAGCAGTTCAGGGTTTCCTGGCTACACCTTC.

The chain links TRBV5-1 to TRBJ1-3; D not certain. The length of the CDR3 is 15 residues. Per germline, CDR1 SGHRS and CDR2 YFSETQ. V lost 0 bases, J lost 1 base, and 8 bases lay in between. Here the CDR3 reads CASSLGEASGNTIYF. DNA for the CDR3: TGCGCCAGCAGCTTGGGGGAGGCTTCTGGAAACACCATATATTTT.

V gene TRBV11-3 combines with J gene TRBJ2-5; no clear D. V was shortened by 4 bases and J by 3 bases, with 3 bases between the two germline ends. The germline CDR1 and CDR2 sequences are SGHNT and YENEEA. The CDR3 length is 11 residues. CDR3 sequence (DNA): TGTGCCAGCAGCTCCGAAGAGACCCAGTACTTC. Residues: CASSSEETQYF.

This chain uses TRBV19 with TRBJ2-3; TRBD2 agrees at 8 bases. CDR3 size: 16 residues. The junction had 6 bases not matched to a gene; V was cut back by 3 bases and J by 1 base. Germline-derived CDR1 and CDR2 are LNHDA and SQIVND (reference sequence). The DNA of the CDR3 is TGTGCCAGTAGTATTCAGGGAGCGGGAGGCACAGATACGCAGTATTTT. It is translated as CASSIQGAGGTDTQYF. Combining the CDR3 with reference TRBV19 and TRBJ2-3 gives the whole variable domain DGGITQSPKYLFRKEGQNVTLSCEQNLNHDAMYWYRQDPGQGLRLIYYSQIVNDFQKGDIAEGYSVSREKKESFPLTVTSAQKNPTAFYLCASSIQGAGGTDTQYFGPGTRLTVL.

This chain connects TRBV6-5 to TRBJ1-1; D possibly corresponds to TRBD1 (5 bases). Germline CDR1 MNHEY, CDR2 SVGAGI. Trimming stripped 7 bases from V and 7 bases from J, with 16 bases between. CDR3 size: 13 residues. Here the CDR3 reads CASTQGDAVEAFF. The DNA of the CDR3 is TGTGCCAGCACACAAGGGGACGCAGTTGAAGCTTTCTTT.

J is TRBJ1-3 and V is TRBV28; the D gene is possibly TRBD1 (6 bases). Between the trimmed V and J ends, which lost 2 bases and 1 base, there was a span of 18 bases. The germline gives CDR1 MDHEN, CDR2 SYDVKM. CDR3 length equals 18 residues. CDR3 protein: CASSLAGGAVRSGNTIYF. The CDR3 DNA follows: TGTGCCAGCAGTTTAGCTGGGGGGGCCGTCCGATCTGGAAACACCATATATTTT.

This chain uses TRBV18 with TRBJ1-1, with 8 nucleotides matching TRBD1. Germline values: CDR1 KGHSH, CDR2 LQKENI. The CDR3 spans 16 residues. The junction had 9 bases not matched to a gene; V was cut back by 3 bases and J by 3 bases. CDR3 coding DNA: TGTGCCAGCTCACCGAAGCAGGGGGCTGTAGACACTGAAGCTTTCTTT. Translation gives CASSPKQGAVDTEAFF.

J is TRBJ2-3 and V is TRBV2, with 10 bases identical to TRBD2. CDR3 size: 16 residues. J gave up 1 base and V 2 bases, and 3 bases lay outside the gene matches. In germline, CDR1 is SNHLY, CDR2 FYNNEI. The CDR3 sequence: CASSESLAGGTDTQYF. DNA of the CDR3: TGTGCCAGCAGTGAATCCCTAGCGGGGGGCACAGATACGCAGTATTTT.

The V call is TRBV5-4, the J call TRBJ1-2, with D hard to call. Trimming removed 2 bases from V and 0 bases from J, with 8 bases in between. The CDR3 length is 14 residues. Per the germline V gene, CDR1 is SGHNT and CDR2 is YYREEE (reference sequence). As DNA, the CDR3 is TGTGCCAGCAGCTTCGACGTAGCTAACTATGGCTACACCTTC. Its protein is CASSFDVANYGYTF.

CDR3: CASSESRTGPNEQFF. DNA of the CDR3: TGTGCCAGCAGTGAATCTAGGACAGGCCCGAATGAGCAGTTCTTC. The chain uses TRBV6-1 and TRBJ2-1, with 7 bases identical to TRBD1. Germline trimming cut 2 bases from V and 7 bases from J; bases unmatched to any gene: 8. The CDR3 is made up of 15 amino acids. From germline, CDR1 is MNHNS and CDR2 SASEGT.

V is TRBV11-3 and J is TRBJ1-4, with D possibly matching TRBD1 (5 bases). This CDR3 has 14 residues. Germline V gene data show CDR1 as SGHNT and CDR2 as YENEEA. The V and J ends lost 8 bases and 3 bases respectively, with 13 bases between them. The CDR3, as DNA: TGTGCCAGCTCGCAGGGAACGGCTAATGAAAAACTGTTTTTT. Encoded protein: CASSQGTANEKLFF.

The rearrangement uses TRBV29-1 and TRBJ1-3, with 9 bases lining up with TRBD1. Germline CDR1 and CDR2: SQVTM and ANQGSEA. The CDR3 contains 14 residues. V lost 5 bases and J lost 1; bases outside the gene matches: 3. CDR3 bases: TGCAGCGTTTGGGACAGGGCGTCTGGAAACACCATATATTTT. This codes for CSVWDRASGNTIYF.

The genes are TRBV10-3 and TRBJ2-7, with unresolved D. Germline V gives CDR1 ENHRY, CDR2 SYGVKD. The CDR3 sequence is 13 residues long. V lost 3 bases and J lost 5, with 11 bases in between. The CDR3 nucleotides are TGTGCCATCAGTGAAATTAGCATCGACGAGCAGTACTTC. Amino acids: CAISEISIDEQYF.

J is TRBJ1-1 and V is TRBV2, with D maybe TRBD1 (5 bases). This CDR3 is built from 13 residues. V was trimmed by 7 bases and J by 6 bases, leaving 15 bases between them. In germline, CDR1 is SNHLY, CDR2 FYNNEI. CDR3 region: CASTTFGTAEAFF. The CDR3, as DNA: TGTGCCAGCACTACATTTGGGACCGCTGAAGCTTTCTTT.

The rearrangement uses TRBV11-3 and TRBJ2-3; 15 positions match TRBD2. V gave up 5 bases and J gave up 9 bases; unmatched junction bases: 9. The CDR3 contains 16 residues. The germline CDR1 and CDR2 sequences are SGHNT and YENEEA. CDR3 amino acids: CASSEGLAGGVGTQYF. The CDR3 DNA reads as TGTGCCAGCAGCGAGGGACTAGCGGGGGGAGTAGGAACGCAGTATTTT.

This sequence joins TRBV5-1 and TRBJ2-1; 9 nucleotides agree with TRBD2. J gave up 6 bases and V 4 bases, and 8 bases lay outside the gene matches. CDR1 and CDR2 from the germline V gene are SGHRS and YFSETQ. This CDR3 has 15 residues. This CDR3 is CASSPVAGGPNEQFF. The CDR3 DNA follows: TGCGCCAGCAGCCCGGTGGCGGGGGGGCCCAATGAGCAGTTCTTC. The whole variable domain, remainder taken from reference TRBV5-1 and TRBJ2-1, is KAGVTQTPRYLIKTRGQQVTLSCSPISGHRSVSWYQQTPGQGLQFLFEYFSETQRNKGNFPGRFSGRQFSNSRSEMNVSTLELGDSALYLCASSPVAGGPNEQFFGPGTRLTVL.

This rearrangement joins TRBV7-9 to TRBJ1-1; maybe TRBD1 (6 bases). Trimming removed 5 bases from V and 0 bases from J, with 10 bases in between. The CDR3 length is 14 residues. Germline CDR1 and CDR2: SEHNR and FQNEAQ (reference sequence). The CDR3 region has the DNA TGTGCCAGCAGCCCCCGGGACATGAACACTGAAGCTTTCTTT. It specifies CASSPRDMNTEAFF.

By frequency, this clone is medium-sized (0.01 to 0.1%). This CDR3 is CASRPGTGVAEAFF. CDR3 DNA sequence: TGTGCCAGTAGACCCGGGACAGGGGTAGCTGAAGCTTTCTTT. The chain links TRBV19 to TRBJ1-1; 10 bases agree with TRBD1. Germline CDR1 is LNHDA and CDR2 is SQIVND (reference sequence). The V segment lost 6 bases and the J segment 6 bases; nucleotides outside the gene matches: 7. The CDR3 spans 14 residues. Full variable domain (outside the CDR3, taken from reference TRBV19 and TRBJ1-1): DGGITQSPKYLFRKEGQNVTLSCEQNLNHDAMYWYRQDPGQGLRLIYYSQIVNDFQKGDIAEGYSVSREKKESFPLTVTSAQKNPTAFYLCASRPGTGVAEAFFGQGTRLTVV.

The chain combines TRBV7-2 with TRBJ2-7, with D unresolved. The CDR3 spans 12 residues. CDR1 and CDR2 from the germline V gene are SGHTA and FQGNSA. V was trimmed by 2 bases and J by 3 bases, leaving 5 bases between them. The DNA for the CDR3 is TGTGCCAGCAGCTTACCGGGCTACGAGCAGTACTTC. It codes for CASSLPGYEQYF.

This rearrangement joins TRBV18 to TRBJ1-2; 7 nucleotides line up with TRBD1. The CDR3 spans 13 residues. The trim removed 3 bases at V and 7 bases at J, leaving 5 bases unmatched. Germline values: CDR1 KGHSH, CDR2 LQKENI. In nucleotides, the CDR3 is TGTGCCAGCTCACCGGAAACAGGGGTTGGCTACACCTTC. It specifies CASSPETGVGYTF.

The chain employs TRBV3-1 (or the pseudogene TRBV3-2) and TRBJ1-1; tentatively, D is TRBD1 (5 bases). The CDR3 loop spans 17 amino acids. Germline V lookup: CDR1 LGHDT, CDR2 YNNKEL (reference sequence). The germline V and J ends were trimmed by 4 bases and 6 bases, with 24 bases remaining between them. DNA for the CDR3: TGTGCCAGCAGCCCATATTCCGGGGGACGCACAAACGCTGAAGCTTTCTTT. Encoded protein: CASSPYSGGRTNAEAFF.

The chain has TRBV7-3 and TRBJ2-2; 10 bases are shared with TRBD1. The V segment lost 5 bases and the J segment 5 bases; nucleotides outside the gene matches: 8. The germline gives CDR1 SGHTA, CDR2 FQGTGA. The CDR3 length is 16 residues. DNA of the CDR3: TGTGCCAGCAGCCTCCAGGGGACAGGGGAGACCGGGGAGCTGTTTTTT. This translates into CASSLQGTGETGELFF.

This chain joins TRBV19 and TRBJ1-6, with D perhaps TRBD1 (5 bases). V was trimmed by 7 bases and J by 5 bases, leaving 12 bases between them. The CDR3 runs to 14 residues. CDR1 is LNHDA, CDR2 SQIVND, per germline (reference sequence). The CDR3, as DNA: TGTGCCAGTAATCATCCAGGGAATAATTCACCCCTCCACTTT. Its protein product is CASNHPGNNSPLHF. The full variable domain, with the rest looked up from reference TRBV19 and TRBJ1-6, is DGGITQSPKYLFRKEGQNVTLSCEQNLNHDAMYWYRQDPGQGLRLIYYSQIVNDFQKGDIAEGYSVSREKKESFPLTVTSAQKNPTAFYLCASNHPGNNSPLHFGNGTRLTVT.

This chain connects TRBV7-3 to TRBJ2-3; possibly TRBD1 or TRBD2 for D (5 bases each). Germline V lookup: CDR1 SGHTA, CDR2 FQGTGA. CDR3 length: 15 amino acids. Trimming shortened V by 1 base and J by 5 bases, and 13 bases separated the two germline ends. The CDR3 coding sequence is TGTGCCAGCAGCTTAAACGGGGACGAGGGAGATACGCAGTATTTT. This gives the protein CASSLNGDEGDTQYF.

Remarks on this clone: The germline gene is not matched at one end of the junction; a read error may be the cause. CDR3 nucleotide sequence: TGTGCCAGCAGTTTAGGCGCAGGGAACTCTGAAGCTTTCTTT. Protein product: CASSLGAGNSEAFF. The rearrangement uses TRBV27 and TRBJ1-1, with D perhaps matching TRBD1 (5 bases). CDR1 is MNHEY and CDR2 is SMNVEV in the germline V gene (reference sequence). CDR3 length equals 14 residues.

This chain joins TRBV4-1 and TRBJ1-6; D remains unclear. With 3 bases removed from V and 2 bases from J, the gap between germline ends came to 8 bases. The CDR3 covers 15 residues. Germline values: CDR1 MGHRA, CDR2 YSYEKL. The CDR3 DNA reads TGCGCCAGCAGCCACGCGGTCCCCTATAATTCACCCCTCCACTTT. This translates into CASSHAVPYNSPLHF.

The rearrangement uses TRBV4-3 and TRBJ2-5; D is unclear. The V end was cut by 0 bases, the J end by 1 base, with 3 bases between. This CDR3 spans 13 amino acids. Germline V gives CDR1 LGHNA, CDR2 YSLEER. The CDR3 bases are TGCGCCAGCAGCCAAGATACCCAAGAGACCCAGTACTTC. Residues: CASSQDTQETQYF.

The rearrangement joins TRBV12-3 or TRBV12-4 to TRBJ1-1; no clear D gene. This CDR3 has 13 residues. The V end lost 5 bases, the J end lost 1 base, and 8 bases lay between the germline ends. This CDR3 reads CASSPPKNTEAFF. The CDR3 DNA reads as TGTGCCAGCAGTCCCCCCAAGAACACTGAAGCTTTCTTT.

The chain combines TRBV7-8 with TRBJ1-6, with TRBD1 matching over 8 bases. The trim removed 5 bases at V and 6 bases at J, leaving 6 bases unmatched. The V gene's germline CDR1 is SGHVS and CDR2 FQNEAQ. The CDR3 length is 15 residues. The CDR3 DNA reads TGTGCCAGCAGCGCCCGGGACAGGACTAATTCACCCCTCCACTTT. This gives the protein CASSARDRTNSPLHF.